This T cell receptor (beta chain) was identified in a study of T cells in Graves' hyperthyroidism and ophthalmopathy. The study's findings and limits: Most clonotypes expanded in thyroid above 0.001 were likewise present in blood.

The CDR3 spans 15 residues. Trimming shortened V by 6 bases and J by 3 bases, and 16 bases separated the two germline ends. Germline V CDR1 and CDR2: MGHDK, SYGVNS. Absent ophthalmopathy progression within 18 months defined stable Graves' hyperthyroidism. To note about this clonotype: Its antigen is unidentified.

TCR beta CDR3 regions were amplified from RNA transcripts. HTBI primers were used for first-round RT-PCR of the TCR CDR3. MiXCR, run by TCRdb on the multiplex PCR reads, gives a single entry per CDR3 protein. Of a few hundred thousand distinct CDR3 sequences in the sample, approximately 44% were seen once. Material: peripheral blood or thyroid tissue (not recorded which). This clonotype originated in a woman between 18 and 29 years old with Graves' hyperthyroidism. V and J are TRBV25-1 and TRBJ2-3; maybe TRBD1 (6 bases). CDR3 nucleotides: TGTGCCAGCAGCTCCCTCCCAGGGGTAACAGATACGCAGTATTTT. It encodes CASSSLPGVTDTQYF.